Listed below are T cell receptor beta chains from one sample, sequenced in a study of T cell changes during pregnancy in multiple sclerosis. Some clones are missing from TCRdb's copy, which holds only in-frame ones; the method was immunoSEQ multiplex PCR. The table includes around 71,000 clones, roughly 94% detected once. The sequencing here drew on peripheral blood, taken after pregnancy. The receptors were sampled from a female donor with multiple sclerosis, enrolled in a pregnancy study. The conserved cysteine and the conserved F or W are not part of the CDR3 here.

j_gene,v_gene,CDR3aa
TRBJ2-1,TRBV4-1,ASSLRQDTGSYNEQF
TRBJ1-1,TRBV19,ASSDRGSPS
TRBJ2-1,TRBV14,ASSQDLRLAGGDEQF
TRBJ2-1,TRBV6-1,ASSEQASGSDEQF
TRBJ2-7,TRBV2,ASGRGQLNEQY
TRBJ2-4,TRBV4-1,ASSQERLAGQFGKNIQY
TRBJ1-5,TRBV4-1,ASSQDHGAGGQPQH
TRBJ1-4,TRBV9,ASSAGDSNEKLF
TRBJ2-6,TRBV7-9,ASSSFQGSGANVLT
TRBJ2-7,TRBV5-5,ASSLDGGEQY
TRBJ2-5,TRBV28,ASSPRLAGGETQY
TRBJ2-1,TRBV7-2,ASSLQGGDEQF
TRBJ1-5,TRBV5-6,ASSLRGHQPQH
TRBJ1-5,TRBV5-1,ASRFGVDNQPQH
TRBJ2-7,TRBV2,ASSLQGSDYEQY
TRBJ1-1,TRBV7-9,ASSPRRGANTEAF
TRBJ2-1,TRBV5-6,ANSLIGRHGTSSSGEQF
TRBJ2-3,TRBV4-1,ASSPWTGANTDTQY
TRBJ1-1,TRBV30,AWSRTGNTEAF
TRBJ2-3,TRBV4-3,ASSQAPDSGRVSGTDTQY
TRBJ1-2,TRBV19,ASTHRDRGYGYT
TRBJ2-1,TRBV4-2,ASSQAGLFNEQF
TRBJ2-7,TRBV4-1,ASSTHSTGLYGGSGYEQY